Presented here are 17 T cell receptor beta chains from one specimen sequenced in a study of T-cell reconstitution after alpha-beta-depleted transplantation in children. Construction of the TCRbeta library involved unique molecular identifiers. TCRdb itself ran the PCR reads through MiXCR, one entry per CDR3 protein. The sample carries under 250,000 distinct CDR3 sequences, roughly 7.1% recorded once. The input for sequencing was PBMCs, taken before TCRalphabeta/CD19-depleted stem cell transplant. The receptors were gathered from a boy younger than 10 with acute lymphoblastic leukemia, due to receive a stem cell transplant.

CDR3 sequence reads: CASSWLTNTGELFF. The CDR3 coding sequence is TGCGCCAGCAGCTGGCTGACGAACACCGGGGAGCTGTTTTTT. This rearrangement joins TRBV5-1 to TRBJ2-2; D gene unclear. V dropped 3 bases and J dropped 0 bases, with 6 bases sitting between them. Germline V lookup: CDR1 SGHRS, CDR2 YFSETQ. The CDR3 totals 14 residues.

Only a few counts were recorded for this clonotype. This chain joins TRBV12-3 or TRBV12-4 and TRBJ2-7, with 7 bases fitting TRBD1. The CDR3 spans 16 residues. V dropped 6 bases and J dropped 0; count of bases not matched to a gene: 11. CDR3 sequence: CASSLHRQGDSYEQYF. The CDR3 nucleotides read TGTGCCAGCAGCCTCCACCGACAGGGTGACTCCTACGAGCAGTACTTC.

The table lists this clonotype with a few counts. The chain carries TRBV3-1 and TRBJ2-3; TRBD2 aligns across 7 bases. CDR1 and CDR2 from the germline V gene are LGHDT and YNNKEL (reference sequence). With V trimmed by 5 bases and J by 6 bases, 8 bases remained unmatched. The CDR3 is 14 amino acids. The CDR3 sequence: CASSFEGRGDTQYF. Written as DNA, the CDR3 is TGTGCCAGCAGCTTCGAGGGGCGGGGGGATACGCAGTATTTT.

The chain has TRBV4-2 and TRBJ2-1; D is undetermined. Trimming left V 2 bases short and J 0 bases short, with 8 bases between. CDR1 and CDR2 (germline): LGHNA, YNFKEQ. CDR3 size: 15 residues. The CDR3 nucleotides are TGTGCCAGCAGCCAACTAAGCAGCTCCTACAATGAGCAGTTCTTC. Translating gives CASSQLSSSYNEQFF.

This clonotype was recorded a few times. CDR3 in DNA: TGTGCCAGCAGCCGAACCGGGACAGGGTCGCGTGGACAGCCCCAGCATTTT. Amino acid sequence: CASSRTGTGSRGQPQHF. This chain links TRBV6-5 with TRBJ1-5, with TRBD1 matching 9 bases. Trimming removed 6 bases from V and 7 bases from J; junction bases left unmatched: 16. There are 17 residues in the CDR3. CDR1 and CDR2 (germline): MNHEY, SVGAGI.

This clonotype was seen ten or more times. DNA for the CDR3: TGCGCCAGCAGCTTGGATGGGACAGGGCTTTTGAATGAGCAGTTCTTC. The encoded protein is CASSLDGTGLLNEQFF. The V call is TRBV5-1, the J call TRBJ2-1; 9 nucleotides align to TRBD1. The CDR3 length is 16 residues. The V segment lost 0 bases and the J segment 7 bases; nucleotides outside the gene matches: 8. Germline CDR1 SGHRS, CDR2 YFSETQ. Based on the CDR3 plus reference TRBV5-1 and TRBJ2-1, the full variable domain is KAGVTQTPRYLIKTRGQQVTLSCSPISGHRSVSWYQQTPGQGLQFLFEYFSETQRNKGNFPGRFSGRQFSNSRSEMNVSTLELGDSALYLCASSLDGTGLLNEQFFGPGTRLTVL.

There are many counts of this clonotype. The chain has TRBV29-1 and TRBJ2-7; D might be TRBD2 (5 bases). The CDR3 is 11 amino acids. Trimming left V 7 bases short and J 3 bases short, with 10 bases between. CDR1 is SQVTM, CDR2 ANQGSEA, per germline. Here the CDR3 DNA reads TGCAGCGCCCGTGAGGGCTACGAGCAGTACTTC. Amino acid sequence: CSAREGYEQYF.

The V call is TRBV7-2, the J call TRBJ2-7; 10 bases line up with TRBD2. CDR1 and CDR2 from the germline V gene are SGHTA and FQGNSA. V shed 3 bases, J shed 7 bases, and the junction held 6 bases outside the gene matches. The CDR3 has 14 amino acids. The CDR3 is CASSLLAGVDEQYF. In DNA form, the CDR3 reads TGTGCCAGCAGCTTGCTAGCGGGAGTAGATGAGCAGTACTTC.

This clonotype was seen many times. The chain is built from TRBV20-1 and TRBJ2-7; possible D gene TRBD2, 6 bases. V shed 5 bases and J shed 3 bases, with 14 bases lying between them. The CDR3 contains 13 residues. Germline V gives CDR1 DFQATT, CDR2 SNEGSKA (reference sequence). CDR3 loop: CSAPGLGNYEQYF. The CDR3 DNA sequence: TGCAGTGCTCCGGGACTGGGGAACTACGAGCAGTACTTC.

The table lists this clonotype with many counts. In DNA form, the CDR3 reads TGTGCCAGCAGCCAATTATCGGTCGGGGAATGGCCTAATGAAAAACTGTTTTTT. It encodes CASSQLSVGEWPNEKLFF. The chain employs TRBV4-2 and TRBJ1-4, with D unclear. The V and J ends lost 2 bases and 3 bases respectively, with 19 bases between them. This CDR3 spans 18 amino acids. Germline CDR1 LGHNA, CDR2 YNFKEQ.

Details on this clonotype: A much larger clone lies one base from this, so it may be a read error. No conserved phenylalanine or tryptophan is present at the end of the CDR3, so a read error is the likely explanation. This chain uses TRBV20-1 with TRBJ1-1, with unresolved D. This CDR3 is built from 13 residues. Germline assignment: CDR1 DFQATT and CDR2 SNEGSKA (reference sequence). V dropped 1 base and J dropped 0 bases, with 6 bases sitting between them. The CDR3 reads CSARGRMNTEAFS. The CDR3 DNA is TGCAGTGCTAGAGGACGGATGAACACTGAAGCTTTCTCT.

J is TRBJ1-4 and V is TRBV11-2; D is perhaps TRBD1 (5 bases). The CDR3 consists of 14 residues. Germline-derived CDR1 and CDR2 are SGHAT and FQNNGV. Trimming left V 5 bases short and J 8 bases short, with 15 bases between. CDR3: CASSVGVPGEKLFF. The CDR3 DNA follows: TGTGCCAGCAGCGTAGGGGTTCCGGGAGAAAAACTGTTTTTT.

This clonotype was seen many times. V and J are TRBV4-1 and TRBJ2-3; TRBD2 agrees at 7 bases. The trim removed 4 bases at V and 2 bases at J, leaving 6 bases unmatched. Germline CDR1 is MGHRA and CDR2 is YSYEKL. The CDR3 spans 15 residues. The CDR3 DNA sequence: TGCGCCAGCAGCCTAGGACTAGTTGACACAGATACGCAGTATTTT. Its protein is CASSLGLVDTDTQYF.

This clonotype has a handful of counts. The chain couples TRBV6-2 or TRBV6-3 to TRBJ2-1; 12 bases are a match to TRBD2. CDR1 MNHEY and CDR2 SVGEGT come from the germline V gene. This CDR3 region has 15 residues. V shed 6 bases, J shed 9 bases, and the junction held 9 bases outside the gene matches. CDR3 protein: CASSRTSGVLVEQFF. The CDR3 nucleotides read TGTGCCAGCAGCCGGACTAGCGGGGTTCTTGTTGAGCAGTTCTTC.

This clonotype was counted at least ten times. The rearrangement joins TRBV29-1 to TRBJ2-6; 8 nucleotides align to TRBD1. Losses at the gene ends were 0 bases for V and 0 bases for J; bases not matched to a gene: 7. Germline CDR1 and CDR2: SQVTM and ANQGSEA. The CDR3 runs to 18 residues. The CDR3 loop is CSVEERQGAYSGANVLTF. DNA for the CDR3: TGCAGCGTTGAAGAGCGTCAGGGGGCATACTCTGGGGCCAACGTCCTGACTTTC.

In its sample, this clonotype was seen many times. The J gene is TRBJ2-4, the V gene TRBV4-2; 10 bases agree with TRBD2. The germline gives CDR1 LGHNA, CDR2 YNFKEQ. CDR3 length equals 17 residues. Unmatched junction bases numbered 8, after V lost 1 base and J lost 5 bases. The CDR3 loop reads CASSQVGSGGAENIQYF. As DNA, the CDR3 is TGTGCCAGCAGCCAAGTAGGGAGCGGGGGGGCCGAAAACATTCAGTACTTC.

In the case of this clonotype: A much larger clone lies one base from this, so it may be a read error. The chain has TRBV7-9 and TRBJ1-6; D remains ambiguous. This CDR3 spans 13 amino acids. V was clipped by 8 bases and J by 8 bases, with 13 bases between them. The germline V gene has CDR1 SEHNR and CDR2 FQNEAQ (reference sequence). The CDR3 bases are TGTGCCAGCCGCCGAGGGAAGGATTCACCCCTCCACTTT. The encoded protein is CASRRGKDSPLHF.